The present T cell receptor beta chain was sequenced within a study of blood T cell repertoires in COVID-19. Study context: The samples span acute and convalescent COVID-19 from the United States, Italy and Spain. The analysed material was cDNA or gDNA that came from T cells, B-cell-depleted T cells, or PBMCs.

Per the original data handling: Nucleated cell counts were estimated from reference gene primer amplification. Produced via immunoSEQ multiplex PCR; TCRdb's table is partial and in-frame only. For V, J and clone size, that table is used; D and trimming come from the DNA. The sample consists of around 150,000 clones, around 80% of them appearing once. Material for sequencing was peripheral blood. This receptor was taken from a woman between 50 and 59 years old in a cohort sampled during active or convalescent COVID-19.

This chain's CDR3 is CASSEGTSGYLGETQYF. The CDR3 DNA reads as TGTGCCAGCAGTGAAGGGACTAGCGGTTATTTAGGGGAGACCCAGTACTTC. The gene calls are TRBV6-1 and TRBJ2-5; 10 positions match TRBD2. The CDR3 runs to 17 residues. Germline CDR1 is MNHNS and CDR2 is SASEGT. The V and J ends lost 1 base and 5 bases, in that order; junction bases with no gene match: 10.